This T cell receptor beta chain was captured by sequencing in a study of shared clonotypes between healthy human individuals. Findings and caveats of the study: The expectation was that sequencing depth would affect clonotype sharing among donors. Between a handful of donors, naive CD4 clonotypes were shared at a level of around 5.2%.

TCRdb keeps only in-frame clones here, not all; method: immunoSEQ multiplex PCR. The repertoire consists of over 850,000 clones, with around 82% occurring once and the leading ten covering 0.4% to 0.55%. Trimming removed 5 bases at V and 1 base at J, with 14 bases between. The CDR3 is made up of 15 amino acids. Germline CDR1 is LNHDA and CDR2 is SQIVND (reference sequence). Comments on this clone: Its antigen is unknown.

Sequenced material: memory CD4+ T cells from PBMCs. Subset given: CD45RA-negative fraction. This sequence was found in a man between 18 and 29 years old in good health. Some clones in this sample may be carry-over from other donors' samples. The chain has TRBV19 and TRBJ1-2, with a possible D match to TRBD1 (6 bases). CDR3 sequence: CASSFSDSRNYGYTF. The DNA for the CDR3 is TGTGCCAGTAGTTTCTCGGACAGCCGTAACTATGGCTACACCTTC.